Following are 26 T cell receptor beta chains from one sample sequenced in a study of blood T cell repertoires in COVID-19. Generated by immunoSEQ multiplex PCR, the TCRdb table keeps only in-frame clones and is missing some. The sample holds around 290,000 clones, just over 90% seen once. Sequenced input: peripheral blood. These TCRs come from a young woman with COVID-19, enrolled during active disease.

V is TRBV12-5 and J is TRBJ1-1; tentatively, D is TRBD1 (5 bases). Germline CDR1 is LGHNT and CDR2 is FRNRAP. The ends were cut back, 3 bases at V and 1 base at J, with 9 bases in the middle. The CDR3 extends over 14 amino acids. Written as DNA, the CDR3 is TGTGCTAGTGGTTTCGGGGGTCGGAACACTGAAGCTTTCTTT. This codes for CASGFGGRNTEAFF.

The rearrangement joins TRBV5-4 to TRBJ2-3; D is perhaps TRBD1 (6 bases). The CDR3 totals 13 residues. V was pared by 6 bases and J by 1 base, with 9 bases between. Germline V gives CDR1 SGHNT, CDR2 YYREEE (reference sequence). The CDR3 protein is CASKGQGTDTQYF. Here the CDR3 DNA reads TGTGCCAGCAAGGGACAAGGCACAGATACGCAGTATTTT.

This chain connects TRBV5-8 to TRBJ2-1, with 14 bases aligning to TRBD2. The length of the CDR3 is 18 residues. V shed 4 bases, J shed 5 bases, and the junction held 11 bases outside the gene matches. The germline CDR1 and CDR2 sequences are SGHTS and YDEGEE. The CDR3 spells CASSNPFRLAGGHNEQFF. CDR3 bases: TGTGCCAGCAGCAACCCGTTTAGACTAGCGGGAGGGCACAATGAGCAGTTCTTC.

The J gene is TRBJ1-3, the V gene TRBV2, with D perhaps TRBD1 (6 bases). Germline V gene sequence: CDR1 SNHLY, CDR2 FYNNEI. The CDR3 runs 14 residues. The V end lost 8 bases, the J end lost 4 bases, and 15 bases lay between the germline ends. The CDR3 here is CASGGGFGGNTIYF. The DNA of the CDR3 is TGTGCCAGCGGGGGGGGCTTCGGCGGAAACACCATATATTTT.

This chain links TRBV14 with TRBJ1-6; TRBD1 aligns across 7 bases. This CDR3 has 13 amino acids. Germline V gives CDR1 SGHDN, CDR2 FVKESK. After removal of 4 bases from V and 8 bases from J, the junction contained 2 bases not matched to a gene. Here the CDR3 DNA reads TGTGCCAGCAGCCTTACAGGGGATTCACCCCTCCACTTT. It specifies CASSLTGDSPLHF.

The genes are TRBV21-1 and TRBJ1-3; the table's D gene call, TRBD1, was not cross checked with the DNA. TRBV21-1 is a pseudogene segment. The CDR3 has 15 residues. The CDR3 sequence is CASSKRGLAGNTIYF. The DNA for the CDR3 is TGTGCCAGCAGCAAAAGGGGGCTGGCTGGAAACACCATATATTTT.

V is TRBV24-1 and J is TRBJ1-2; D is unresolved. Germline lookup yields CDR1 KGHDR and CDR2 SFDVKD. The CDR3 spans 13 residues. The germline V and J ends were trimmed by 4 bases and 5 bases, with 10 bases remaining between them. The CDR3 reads CATSDEGGYGYTF. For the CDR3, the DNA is TGTGCCACCAGTGACGAAGGAGGGTATGGCTACACCTTC.

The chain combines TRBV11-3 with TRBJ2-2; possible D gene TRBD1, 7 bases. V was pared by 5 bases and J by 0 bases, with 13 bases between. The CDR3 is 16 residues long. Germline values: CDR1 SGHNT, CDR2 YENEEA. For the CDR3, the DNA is TGTGCCAGCAGCCTGGCGGGACAGACGAACACCGGGGAGCTGTTTTTT. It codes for CASSLAGQTNTGELFF.

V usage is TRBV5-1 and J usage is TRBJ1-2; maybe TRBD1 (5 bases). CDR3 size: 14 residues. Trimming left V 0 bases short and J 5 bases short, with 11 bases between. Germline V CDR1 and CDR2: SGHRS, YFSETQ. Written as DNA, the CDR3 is TGCGCCAGCAGCTTGGGACAGAGATCTTATGGCTACACCTTC. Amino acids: CASSLGQRSYGYTF.

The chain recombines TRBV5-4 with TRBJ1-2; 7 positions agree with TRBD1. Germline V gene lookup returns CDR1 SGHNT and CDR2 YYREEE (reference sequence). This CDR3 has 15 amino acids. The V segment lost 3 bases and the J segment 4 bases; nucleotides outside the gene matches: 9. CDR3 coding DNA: TGTGCCAGCAGCTCCGGGACAGCACTGCTCTATGGCTACACCTTC. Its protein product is CASSSGTALLYGYTF.

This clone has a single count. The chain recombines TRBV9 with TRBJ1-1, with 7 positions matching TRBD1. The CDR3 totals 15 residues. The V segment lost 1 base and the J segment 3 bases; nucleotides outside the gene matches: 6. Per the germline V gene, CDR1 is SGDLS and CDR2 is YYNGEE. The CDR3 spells CASSVRQGPDTEAFF. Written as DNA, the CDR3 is TGTGCCAGCAGCGTAAGACAGGGACCAGACACTGAAGCTTTCTTT. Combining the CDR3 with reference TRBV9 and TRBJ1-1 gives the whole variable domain DSGVTQTPKHLITATGQRVTLRCSPRSGDLSVYWYQQSLDQGLQFLIQYYNGEERAKGNILERFSAQQFPDLHSELNLSSLELGDSALYFCASSVRQGPDTEAFFGQGTRLTVV.

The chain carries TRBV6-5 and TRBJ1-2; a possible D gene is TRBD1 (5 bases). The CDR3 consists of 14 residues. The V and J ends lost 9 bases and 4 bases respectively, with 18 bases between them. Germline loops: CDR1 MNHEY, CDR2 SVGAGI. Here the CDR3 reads CASVGEWDFYGYTF. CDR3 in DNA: TGTGCCAGTGTAGGGGAATGGGACTTCTATGGCTACACCTTC.

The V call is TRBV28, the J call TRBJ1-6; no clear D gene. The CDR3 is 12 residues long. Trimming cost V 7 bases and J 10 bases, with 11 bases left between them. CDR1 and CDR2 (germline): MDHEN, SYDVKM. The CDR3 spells CASNLVESPLHF. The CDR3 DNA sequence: TGTGCCAGCAACCTAGTTGAGTCACCCCTCCACTTT.

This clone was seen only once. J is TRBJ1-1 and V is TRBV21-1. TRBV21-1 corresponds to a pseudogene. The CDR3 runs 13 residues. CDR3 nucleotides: TGTGCCAGCATCTTCGGGGTGAACACTGAAGCTTTCTTT. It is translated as CASIFGVNTEAFF.

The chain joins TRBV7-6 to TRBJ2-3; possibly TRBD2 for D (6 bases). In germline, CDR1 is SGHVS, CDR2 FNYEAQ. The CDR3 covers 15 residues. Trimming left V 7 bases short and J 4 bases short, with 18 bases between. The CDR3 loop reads CASILFFAGPDTQYF. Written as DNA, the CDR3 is TGTGCCAGCATTCTTTTTTTTGCGGGACCAGATACGCAGTATTTT.

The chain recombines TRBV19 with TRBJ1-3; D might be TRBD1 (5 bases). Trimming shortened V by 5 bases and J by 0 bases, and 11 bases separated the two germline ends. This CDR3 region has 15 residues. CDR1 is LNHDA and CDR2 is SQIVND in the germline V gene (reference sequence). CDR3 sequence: CASSWTPNSGNTIYF. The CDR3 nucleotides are TGTGCCAGTAGTTGGACACCGAACTCTGGAAACACCATATATTTT.

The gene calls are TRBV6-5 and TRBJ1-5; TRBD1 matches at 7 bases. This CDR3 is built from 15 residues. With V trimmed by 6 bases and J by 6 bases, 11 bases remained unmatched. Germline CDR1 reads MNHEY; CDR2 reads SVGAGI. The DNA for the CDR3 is TGTGCCAGCAGCCCGACAGGGTATGGATCTCAGCCCCAGCATTTT. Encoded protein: CASSPTGYGSQPQHF.

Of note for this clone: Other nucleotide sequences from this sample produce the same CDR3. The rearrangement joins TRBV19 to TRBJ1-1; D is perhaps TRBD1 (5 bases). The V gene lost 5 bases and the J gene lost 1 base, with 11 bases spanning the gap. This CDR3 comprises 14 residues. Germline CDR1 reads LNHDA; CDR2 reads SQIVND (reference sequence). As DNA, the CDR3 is TGTGCCAGTAGTCCGCGGAGGGGGAACACTGAAGCTTTCTTT. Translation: CASSPRRGNTEAFF.

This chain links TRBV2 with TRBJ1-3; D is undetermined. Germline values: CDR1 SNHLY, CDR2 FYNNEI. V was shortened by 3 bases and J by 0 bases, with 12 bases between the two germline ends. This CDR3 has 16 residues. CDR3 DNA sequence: TGTGCCAGCAGTGACGCAGGAATAACCTCTGGAAACACCATATATTTT. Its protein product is CASSDAGITSGNTIYF.

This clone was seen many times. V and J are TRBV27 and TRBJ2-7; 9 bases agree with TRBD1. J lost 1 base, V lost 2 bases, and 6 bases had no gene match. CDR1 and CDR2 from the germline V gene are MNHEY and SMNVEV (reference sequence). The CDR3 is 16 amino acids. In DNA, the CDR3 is TGTGCCAGCAGTTTACGCCTAGGACAGGGGTCCTACGAGCAGTACTTC. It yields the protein CASSLRLGQGSYEQYF.

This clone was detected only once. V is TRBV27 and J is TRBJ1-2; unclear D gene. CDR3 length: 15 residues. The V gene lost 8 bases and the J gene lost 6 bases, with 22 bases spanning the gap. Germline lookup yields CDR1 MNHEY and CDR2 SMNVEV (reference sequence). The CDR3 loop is CASGDRTGGSHGYTF. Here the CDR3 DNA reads TGTGCCAGCGGGGATAGAACGGGAGGGAGTCATGGCTACACCTTC.

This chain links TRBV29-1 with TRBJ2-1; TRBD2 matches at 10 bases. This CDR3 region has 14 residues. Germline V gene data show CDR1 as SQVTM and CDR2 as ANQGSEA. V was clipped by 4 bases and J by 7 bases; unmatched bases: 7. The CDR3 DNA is TGCAGCGTTGTAGGCCAGCGGGAGGGAAATGAGCAGTTCTTC. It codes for CSVVGQREGNEQFF.

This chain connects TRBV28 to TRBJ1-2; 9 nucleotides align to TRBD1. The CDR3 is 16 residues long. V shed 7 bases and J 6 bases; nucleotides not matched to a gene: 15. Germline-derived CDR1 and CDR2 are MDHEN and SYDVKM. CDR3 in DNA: TGTGCCAGCAATTCTTACGGTCCCGGGACAGGGAATGGCTACACCTTC. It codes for CASNSYGPGTGNGYTF.

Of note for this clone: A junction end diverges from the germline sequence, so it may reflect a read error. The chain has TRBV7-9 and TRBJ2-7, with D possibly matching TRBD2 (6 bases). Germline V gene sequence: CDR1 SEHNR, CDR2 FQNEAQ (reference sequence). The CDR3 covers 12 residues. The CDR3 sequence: CATSRVEGEQYF. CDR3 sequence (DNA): TGTGCCACCAGCCGGGTGGAGGGCGAGCAGTACTTC.

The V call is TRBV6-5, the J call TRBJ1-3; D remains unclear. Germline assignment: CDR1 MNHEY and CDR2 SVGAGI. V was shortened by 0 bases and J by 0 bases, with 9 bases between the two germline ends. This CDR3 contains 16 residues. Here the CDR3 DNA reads TGTGCCAGCAGTTACTCAGGAGGAGACTCTGGAAACACCATATATTTT. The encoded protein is CASSYSGGDSGNTIYF.

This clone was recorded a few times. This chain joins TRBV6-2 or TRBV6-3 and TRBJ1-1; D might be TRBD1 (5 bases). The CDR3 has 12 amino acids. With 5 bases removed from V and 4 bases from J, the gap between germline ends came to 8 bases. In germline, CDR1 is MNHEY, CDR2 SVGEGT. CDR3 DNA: TGTGCCAGCAGTACGGGGGGCACTGAAGCTTTCTTT. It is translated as CASSTGGTEAFF.